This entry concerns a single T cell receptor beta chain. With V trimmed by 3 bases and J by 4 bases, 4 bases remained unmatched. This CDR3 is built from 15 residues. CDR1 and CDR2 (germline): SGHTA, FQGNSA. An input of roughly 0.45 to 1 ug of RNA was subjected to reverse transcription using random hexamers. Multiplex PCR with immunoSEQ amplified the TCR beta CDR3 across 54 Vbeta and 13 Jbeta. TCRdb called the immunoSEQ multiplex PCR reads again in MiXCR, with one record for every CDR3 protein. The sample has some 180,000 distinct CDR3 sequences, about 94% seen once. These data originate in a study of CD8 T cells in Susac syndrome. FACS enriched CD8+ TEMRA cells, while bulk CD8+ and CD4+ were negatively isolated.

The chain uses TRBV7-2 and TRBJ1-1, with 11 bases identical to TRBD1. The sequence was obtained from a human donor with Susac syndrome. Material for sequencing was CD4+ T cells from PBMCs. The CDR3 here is CASSLTGTGGTEAFF. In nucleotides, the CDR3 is TGTGCCAGCAGCTTGACCGGGACAGGGGGCACTGAAGCTTTCTTT.